This T cell receptor beta chain comes out of a study of cytomegalovirus exposure and HLA in healthy donors (dated by TCRdb to about 2017). Broadly, across the study: According to a later analysis, one platform produced both the 110 or so validation repertoires and the 730 or so repertoires of the first cohort. The study aimed to test whether cataloging public T cell receptors could reveal signatures of past pathogen exposure. In addition to the first cohort of 650 to 750 subjects, a separate validation cohort of 120 different subjects was used. To predict cytomegalovirus infection status, the study combined high-throughput TCR immunosequencing, statistical association of individual TCRs with disease status, and machine learning. Points the paper makes about the study in general: Most TCR sequences were observed very rarely across donors, whereas some public TCRs were present in many individuals. Cytomegalovirus status was reported to be diagnosed by the classifier with high specificity and sensitivity in both the original and validation cohorts. A later analysis found that TCRs clustered in the first cohort also tended to co-occur in the 95 to 150 validation repertoires, with 94% of cluster scores above 0. The study gave a list of around 170 TCR beta chains associated with cytomegalovirus. A later analysis lacked HLA typing for the validation cohort, so it scored co-occurrence in that cohort across all 110 or so repertoires. Three of the identified cytomegalovirus-associated TCR beta chains were confirmed in vitro to be specific for cytomegalovirus antigens. The authors suggested that the approach could potentially be generalized to other disease states and immunological phenotypes.

The V end gives up 3 bases and the J end 5 bases, leaving 4 bases in the junction not matched to a gene. CDR1 and CDR2 are drawn from the germline V gene (reference sequence): SEHNR, FQNEAQ. The CDR3 measures 17 amino acids from cysteine to phenylalanine. CDR3 DNA is the only sequence kept; it has 51 bases, read in frame from the first base. This clone was detected only a few times. Its antigen remains unidentified. Base qualities were left out, and no much larger clone turns up one base away. Library preparation used the immunoSEQ multiplex PCR assay. The original pipeline was this. A statistical classification framework was built to diagnose cytomegalovirus status from the catalog of TCR beta chain sequences. TCRdb mirrors the immuneACCESS table, restricted to in-frame sequences. Some clones are absent from its copies; in checked studies, under half trace to an unresolved V gene, and the reason for the others is unknown. The D gene and trimming were derived from the DNA, and the V and J assignments and clone size from that table. Counted in this sample were 100,000 to 150,000 clones; 75% to 90% of them appeared once. The ten largest clones capture about 1.1% of the sample.

The donors belonged to the validation cohort of about 110 subjects, which was separate from the approximately 700-subject first cohort. This TCR was sampled from a woman between 18 and 29 years old in good health and CMV-seronegative. This chain is built from TRBV7-9 and TRBJ2-1; 16 central bases correspond to TRBD2. The specimen was PBMCs. The DNA sequence reads TGTGCCAGCAGCTTGGGGGGACTAGCGGGAGGGAACAATGAGCAGTTCTTC. Its protein reads: CASSLGGLAGGNNEQFF.